This entry describes one TCR beta chain. Its antigen is as yet unknown. These data originate in a study of OX40 agonist ivuxolimab in advanced cancers. Study outcomes and limitations: Clones of CD4+ and CD8+ blood T cells grew by week 6 at doses of 0.1 to 3.0 mg/kg. In CD8+ T cells, expanded clones were on average more numerous than in CD4+.

This CDR3 region has 15 residues. In germline, CDR1 is LGHNA, CDR2 YNFKEQ. V shed 0 bases and J shed 3 bases, with 6 bases lying between them. This table comes from immunoSEQ multiplex PCR, and its TCRdb copy is limited to in-frame clones, with some not included. The table lists around 80,000 clones, roughly nine tenths of them singletons. The TCR sequence derives from an adult with an advanced solid tumor such as melanoma, head and neck, liver or kidney cancer. V and J are TRBV4-2 and TRBJ2-6, with D hard to call. The specimen comprised CD4+ or CD8+ T cells sorted from blood, sampled in a trial of the OX40 agonist ivuxolimab. The CDR3 sequence: CASSQDYGGANVLTF. The CDR3, as DNA: TGTGCCAGCAGCCAAGATTATGGTGGGGCCAACGTCCTGACTTTC.